Each of the 2 T cell receptor beta chains below was sequenced from the same sample in a study of cytomegalovirus exposure and HLA in healthy donors. Clones were read by immunoSEQ multiplex PCR, and TCRdb kept only the in-frame ones, dropping some. The sample carries roughly 60,000 clones, under 95% recorded once. Sequencing was performed on PBMCs. The receptors here all came from a woman under 30 in good health and CMV-seronegative.

The chain joins TRBV11-2 to TRBJ2-4; D is unresolved. Germline V gene data show CDR1 as SGHAT and CDR2 as FQNNGV. The CDR3 consists of 17 residues. Trimming left V 5 bases short and J 0 bases short, with 17 bases between. CDR3 nucleotide sequence: TGTGCCAGCAGCCAATCGCTGGTCTACCAAGCCAAAAACATTCAGTACTTC. Encoded protein: CASSQSLVYQAKNIQYF.

The chain is built from TRBV25-1 and TRBJ2-7; 9 bases are a match to TRBD1. V shed 3 bases, J shed 3 bases, and the junction held 6 bases outside the gene matches. Per the germline V gene, CDR1 is MGHDK and CDR2 is SYGVNS. The CDR3 consists of 15 residues. CDR3: CASSDPGQGLYEQYF. The CDR3 DNA reads TGTGCCAGCAGTGACCCAGGACAGGGGCTCTACGAGCAGTACTTC.